This section outlines one T cell receptor beta chain sequence together with its context. Data came from immunoSEQ multiplex PCR; TCRdb stores just in-frame clones and leaves some out. This sample yields about 51,000 clones, of which 81% are seen a single time; 6.5% to 9% belongs to the top ten. This specimen belongs to a study of PD-1 blockade in mismatch repair-deficient tumors. Study-level background: Patients had 11 to 13 mismatch repair-deficient cancer types and were previously treated and progressing.

The receptor's source is an adult with mismatch repair-deficient cancer. Sequenced here: peripheral blood, sampled 20 weeks after starting pembrolizumab.

CDR3 loop: CSVSSMNEQYF. The CDR3 nucleotides are TGCAGCGTCTCTTCGATGAACGAGCAGTACTTC. The rearrangement uses TRBV29-1 and TRBJ2-7; D ambiguous. CDR1 and CDR2 from the germline V gene are SQVTM and ANQGSEA. Between the trimmed V and J ends, which lost 6 bases and 5 bases, there was a span of 11 bases. The CDR3 has 11 residues.